The present T cell receptor (beta chain) was sequenced within a study of OX40 agonist ivuxolimab in advanced cancers. Looking at the study overall: Patients undergoing dose escalation presented with hepatocellular carcinoma, melanoma, renal cell or head and neck cancer.

The ends were cut back, 3 bases at V and 10 bases at J, with 18 bases in the middle. The CDR3 runs to 14 residues. Germline V CDR1 and CDR2: MNHEY, SVGAGI. Study results and caveats: Clones of CD4+ and CD8+ blood T cells grew by week 6 at doses of 0.1 to 3.0 mg/kg. Antigens targeted by the expanded peripheral T cells were not determined.

The table came from immunoSEQ multiplex PCR; TCRdb's copy has only in-frame clones and leaves some out. The sample carries about 54,000 clones, 84% recorded once. For this clone: Its antigen is currently unknown.

Sequencing used CD4+ or CD8+ T cells sorted from blood, obtained in a trial of the OX40 agonist ivuxolimab. This chain uses TRBV6-5 with TRBJ1-1; unclear D gene. This clonotype was obtained from an adult with an advanced solid tumor such as melanoma, head and neck, liver or kidney cancer. CDR3 amino acids: CASSYGPEEGRAFF. The DNA for the CDR3 is TGTGCCAGCAGTTATGGACCGGAGGAGGGAAGAGCTTTCTTT.